A single sample is the source of the 15 T cell receptor beta chains below, sequenced in a study of blood T cell repertoires in COVID-19. Measured with immunoSEQ multiplex PCR; TCRdb has only the in-frame clones, and not every one. The repertoire has around 170,000 clones, under 85% of them found once; the top ten carry roughly 13%. Sequenced sample: peripheral blood. Source of these receptors: a man in his 70s who had recovered from COVID-19.

The DNA for the CDR3 is TGTGCCAGCAGCCAAGCCTCCGGGACTTCCTACAATGAGCAGTTCTTC. Translated, it gives CASSQASGTSYNEQFF. The chain joins TRBV3-1 (or the pseudogene TRBV3-2) to TRBJ2-1; tentative D call: TRBD2 (6 bases). Germline V gene lookup returns CDR1 LGHDT and CDR2 YNNKEL (reference sequence). The CDR3 spans 16 residues. V was cut by 1 base and J by 1 base, with 11 bases left in between.

The chain carries TRBV18 and TRBJ1-6, with D perhaps matching TRBD1 (5 bases). Germline V CDR1 and CDR2: KGHSH, LQKENI. Trimming pared 0 bases from V and 0 bases from J, leaving 12 bases between. This CDR3 comprises 18 residues. CDR3 in amino acids: CASSPPGPQSSYNSPLHF. CDR3 sequence (DNA): TGTGCCAGCTCACCACCGGGGCCCCAGAGCTCCTATAATTCACCCCTCCACTTT.

This sequence joins TRBV9 and TRBJ2-5, with 9 bases identical to TRBD2. Per germline, CDR1 SGDLS and CDR2 YYNGEE. Trimming at V came to 3 bases and at J to 5 bases, leaving 11 bases not matched to a gene. The CDR3 runs 16 residues. CDR3 coding DNA: TGTGCCAGCAGCGCTGGGCATAGCGGGAGTGCCGAGACCCAGTACTTC. This translates into CASSAGHSGSAETQYF.

There are a few counts of this clone. The chain carries TRBV7-9 and TRBJ2-7; maybe TRBD2 (6 bases). There are 14 residues in the CDR3. Germline assignment: CDR1 SEHNR and CDR2 FQNEAQ (reference sequence). Trimming cost V 5 bases and J 3 bases, with 14 bases left between them. The CDR3, as DNA: TGTGCCAGCAGCCCTCAGGGACTCGACTACGAGCAGTACTTC. Protein sequence: CASSPQGLDYEQYF.

J is TRBJ2-5 and V is TRBV27; TRBD2 might be the D (5 bases). This CDR3 has 13 residues. V was cut by 6 bases and J by 5 bases, with 13 bases left in between. Germline values: CDR1 MNHEY, CDR2 SMNVEV (reference sequence). The CDR3 protein is CASRTGNGETQYF. In DNA, the CDR3 is TGTGCCAGCAGAACGGGGAATGGGGAGACCCAGTACTTC.

This clone occurred once. The chain employs TRBV25-1 and TRBJ2-7; 7 nucleotides agree with TRBD1. This CDR3 is built from 15 residues. CDR1 MGHDK and CDR2 SYGVNS come from the germline V gene. V shed 2 bases and J 4 bases; nucleotides not matched to a gene: 8. The CDR3 DNA reads TGTGCCAGCAGTGAAGAGCACAGGGGCCGTTACGAGCAGTACTTC. Amino acids: CASSEEHRGRYEQYF.

This chain links TRBV5-1 with TRBJ2-7; D gene unclear. This CDR3 is built from 17 residues. Germline loops: CDR1 SGHRS, CDR2 YFSETQ. Trimming cost V 0 bases and J 0 bases, with 16 bases left between them. CDR3: CASSLAPPDASSYEQYF. CDR3 DNA: TGCGCCAGCAGCTTGGCCCCCCCTGATGCGAGCTCCTACGAGCAGTACTTC. The full variable domain, its missing parts supplied by reference TRBV5-1 and TRBJ2-7, is KAGVTQTPRYLIKTRGQQVTLSCSPISGHRSVSWYQQTPGQGLQFLFEYFSETQRNKGNFPGRFSGRQFSNSRSEMNVSTLELGDSALYLCASSLAPPDASSYEQYFGPGTRLTVT.

The chain employs TRBV5-1 and TRBJ2-1, with 9 bases aligning to TRBD2. CDR3 length: 17 residues. Germline CDR1 is SGHRS and CDR2 is YFSETQ. V dropped 0 bases and J dropped 7; count of bases not matched to a gene: 11. The CDR3 bases are TGCGCCAGCAGCTTGGCCGGCCTAGCGGGATCTTGGAATGAGCAGTTCTTC. Its translation: CASSLAGLAGSWNEQFF.

The chain carries TRBV28 and TRBJ1-5; D gene unclear. The CDR3 length is 13 residues. CDR1 is MDHEN, CDR2 SYDVKM, per germline. Trimming cost V 5 bases and J 4 bases, with 9 bases left between them. The CDR3 protein is CASSHRENQPQHF. The CDR3 DNA is TGTGCCAGCAGTCATAGGGAGAATCAGCCCCAGCATTTT.

The rearrangement uses TRBV6-5 and TRBJ2-2; D remains unclear. The CDR3 has 14 residues. CDR1 is MNHEY and CDR2 is SVGAGI in the germline V gene. The germline V and J ends were trimmed by 6 bases and 0 bases, with 8 bases remaining between them. This chain's CDR3 is CASRNAANTGELFF. CDR3 DNA: TGTGCCAGCAGAAACGCAGCGAACACCGGGGAGCTGTTTTTT.

The V gene is TRBV3-1 (or the pseudogene TRBV3-2), the J gene TRBJ2-5; maybe TRBD2 (6 bases). Germline values: CDR1 LGHDT, CDR2 YNNKEL (reference sequence). The CDR3 is 14 residues long. V was shortened by 4 bases and J by 1 base, with 10 bases between the two germline ends. The CDR3 region has the DNA TGTGCCAGCAGCCCCTCGGGACTCCAAGAGACCCAGTACTTC. This gives the protein CASSPSGLQETQYF.

In regard to this clone: The junction and the germline gene differ at one end; a read error may be behind it. The CDR3 sequence is CASKRDIGTHTEAFF. The CDR3 DNA reads as TGTGCAAGCAAGAGGGACATCGGAACCCACACTGAAGCTTTCTTT. This chain uses TRBV6-5 with TRBJ1-1, with D possibly TRBD1 on 6 matching bases. CDR1 is MNHEY, CDR2 SVGAGI, per germline. This CDR3 contains 15 residues.

The chain combines TRBV2 with TRBJ2-7, with 7 bases lining up with TRBD1. V lost 6 bases to trimming and J lost 6 bases; unmatched junction nucleotides: 5. This CDR3 has 12 amino acids. Germline assignment: CDR1 SNHLY and CDR2 FYNNEI. The CDR3 nucleotides are TGTGCCAGCAGGCAACAGGGGCGCGAGCAGTACTTC. Its protein is CASRQQGREQYF.

The chain links TRBV18 to TRBJ1-6, with 10 positions matching TRBD1. The CDR3 has 16 residues. V was clipped by 3 bases and J by 4 bases; unmatched bases: 3. Germline values: CDR1 KGHSH, CDR2 LQKENI. The CDR3 DNA reads as TGTGCCAGCTCACCCGGACAGGGGGTTTATAATTCACCCCTCCACTTT. It encodes CASSPGQGVYNSPLHF.

Concerning this clone itself: The sample carries other DNA sequences with the same CDR3. V usage is TRBV2 and J usage is TRBJ2-7; D is undetermined. V dropped 4 bases and J dropped 5 bases, with 6 bases sitting between them. CDR3 length: 11 residues. Germline-derived CDR1 and CDR2 are SNHLY and FYNNEI. This CDR3 is CASSGLNEQYF. The CDR3 bases are TGTGCCAGCAGTGGTCTTAACGAGCAGTACTTC.